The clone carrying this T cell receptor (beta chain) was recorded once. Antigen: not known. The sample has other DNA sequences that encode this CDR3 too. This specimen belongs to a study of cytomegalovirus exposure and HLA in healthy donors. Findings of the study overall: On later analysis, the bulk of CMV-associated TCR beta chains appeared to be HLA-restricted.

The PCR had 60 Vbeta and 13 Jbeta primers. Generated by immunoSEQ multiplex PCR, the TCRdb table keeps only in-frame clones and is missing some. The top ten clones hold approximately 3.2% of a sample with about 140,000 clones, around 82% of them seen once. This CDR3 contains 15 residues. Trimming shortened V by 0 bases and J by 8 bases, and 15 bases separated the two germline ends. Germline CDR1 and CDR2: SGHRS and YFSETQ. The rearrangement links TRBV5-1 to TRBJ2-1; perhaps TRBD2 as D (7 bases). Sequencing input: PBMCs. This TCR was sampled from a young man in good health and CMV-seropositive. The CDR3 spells CASSLGRGRGDEQFF. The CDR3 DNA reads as TGCGCCAGCAGCTTGGGTCGGGGGAGGGGGGATGAGCAGTTCTTC.